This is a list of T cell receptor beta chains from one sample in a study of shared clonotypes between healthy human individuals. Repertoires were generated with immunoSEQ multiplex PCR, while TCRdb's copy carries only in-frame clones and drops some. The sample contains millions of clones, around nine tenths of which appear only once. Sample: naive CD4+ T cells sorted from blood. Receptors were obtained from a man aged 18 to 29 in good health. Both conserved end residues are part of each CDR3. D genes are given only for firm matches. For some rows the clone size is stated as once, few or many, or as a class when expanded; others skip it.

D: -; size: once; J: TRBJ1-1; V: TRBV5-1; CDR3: CASTLAMGGNTEAFF; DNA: TGCGCCAGCACCTTGGCGATGGGGGGAAACACTGAAGCTTTCTTT
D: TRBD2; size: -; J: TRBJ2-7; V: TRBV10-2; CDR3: CASSESRLAGAYEQYF; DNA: TGCGCCAGCAGTGAGTCTCGGCTAGCGGGGGCCTACGAGCAGTACTTC
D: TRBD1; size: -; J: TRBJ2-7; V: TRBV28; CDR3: CASSLSRQGASEQYF; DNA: TGTGCCAGCAGTTTATCCCGACAGGGGGCGAGCGAGCAGTACTTC
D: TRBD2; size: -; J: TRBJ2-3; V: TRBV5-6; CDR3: CASSIGTSVTDTQYF; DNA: TGTGCCAGCAGCATCGGGACTAGCGTCACAGATACGCAGTATTTT
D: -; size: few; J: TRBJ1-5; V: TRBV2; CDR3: CASRRANQPQHF; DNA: TGTGCCAGCCGACGGGCAAATCAGCCCCAGCATTTT
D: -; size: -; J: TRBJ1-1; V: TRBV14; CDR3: CASSQVRGLNTEAFF; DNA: TGTGCCAGCAGCCAAGTGCGGGGCCTGAACACTGAAGCTTTCTTT
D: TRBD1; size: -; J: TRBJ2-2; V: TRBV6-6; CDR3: CASRTGAGELFF; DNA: TGTGCCAGCAGGACAGGGGCCGGGGAGCTGTTTTTT
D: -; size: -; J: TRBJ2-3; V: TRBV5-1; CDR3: CASSGGGQNTDTQYF; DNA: TGCGCCAGCAGCGGCGGTGGACAGAACACAGATACGCAGTATTTT
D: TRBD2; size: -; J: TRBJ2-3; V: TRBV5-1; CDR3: CATGLAGDTSTDTQYF; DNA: TGCGCCACTGGACTAGCGGGAGACACTAGCACAGATACGCAGTATTTT
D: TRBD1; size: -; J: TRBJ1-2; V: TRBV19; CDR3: CASTNQPPGQGYSNYGYTF; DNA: TGTGCCAGTACCAATCAGCCCCCGGGACAGGGCTATTCTAACTATGGCTACACCTTC
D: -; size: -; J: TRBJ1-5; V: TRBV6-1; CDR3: CASSDIGPPGSGQPQHF; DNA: TGTGCCAGCAGTGATATAGGTCCCCCAGGATCCGGTCAGCCCCAGCATTTT
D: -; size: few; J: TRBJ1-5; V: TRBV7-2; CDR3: CASSLGTAQPQHF; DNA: TGTGCCAGCAGCTTGGGGACGGCTCAGCCCCAGCATTTT
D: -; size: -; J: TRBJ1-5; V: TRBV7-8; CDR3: CASSLVVGGAQPQHF; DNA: TGTGCCAGCAGCTTAGTCGTCGGGGGGGCTCAGCCCCAGCATTTT
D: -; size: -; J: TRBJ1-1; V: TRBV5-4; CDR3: CASSLQSGTEAFF; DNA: TGTGCCAGCAGCTTGCAATCGGGGACTGAAGCTTTCTTT
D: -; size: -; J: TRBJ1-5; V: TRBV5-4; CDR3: CASSAGTLNQPQHF; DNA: TGTGCCAGCAGCGCCGGGACACTAAATCAGCCCCAGCATTTT
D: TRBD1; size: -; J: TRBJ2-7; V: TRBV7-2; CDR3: CASSSKPGQGGYEQYF; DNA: TGTGCCAGCAGCTCTAAACCGGGACAGGGAGGCTACGAGCAGTACTTC
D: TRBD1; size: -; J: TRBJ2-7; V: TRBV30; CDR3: CAWSPTGFEQYF; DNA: TGTGCCTGGAGCCCGACAGGGTTCGAGCAGTACTTC
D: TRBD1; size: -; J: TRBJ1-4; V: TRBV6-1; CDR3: CASREQGAFNENLFF; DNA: TGTGCCAGCAGAGAACAGGGGGCGTTTAATGAAAATCTGTTTTTT
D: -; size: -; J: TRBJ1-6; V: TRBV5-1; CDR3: CASSLAFGASAPLHF; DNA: TGCGCCAGCAGCTTGGCCTTCGGGGCCTCGGCACCCCTCCACTTT
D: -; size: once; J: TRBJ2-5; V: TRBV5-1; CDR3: CASSLFSSAETQYF; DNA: TGCGCCAGCAGCTTGTTTTCTAGCGCAGAGACCCAGTACTTC
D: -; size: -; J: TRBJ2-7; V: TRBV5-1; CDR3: CASSLKGGSGAYEQYF; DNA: TGCGCCAGCAGCTTAAAGGGGGGAAGTGGGGCCTACGAGCAGTACTTC
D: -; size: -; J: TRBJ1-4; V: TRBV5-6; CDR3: CASSLFDATNEKLFF; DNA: TGTGCCAGCAGCTTGTTTGACGCAACTAATGAAAAACTGTTTTTT
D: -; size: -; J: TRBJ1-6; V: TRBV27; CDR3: CASSFAGKVDSPLHF; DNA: TGTGCCAGCAGTTTCGCAGGGAAGGTGGATTCACCCCTCCACTTT
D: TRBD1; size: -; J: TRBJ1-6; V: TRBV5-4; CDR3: CASSPDRGYNSPLHF; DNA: TGTGCCAGCAGCCCTGACAGGGGGTATAATTCACCCCTCCACTTT
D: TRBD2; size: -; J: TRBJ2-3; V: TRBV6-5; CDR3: CASSPGLAVLDTQYF; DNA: TGTGCCAGCAGTCCGGGACTAGCGGTTCTTGATACGCAGTATTTT
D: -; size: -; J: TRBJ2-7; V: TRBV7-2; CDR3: CASSLAPSEAYEQYF; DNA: TGTGCCAGCAGCTTAGCACCTAGCGAGGCCTACGAGCAGTACTTC
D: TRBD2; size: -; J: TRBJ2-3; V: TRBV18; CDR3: CASSPSAGLGPDTQYF; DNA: TGTGCCAGCTCACCATCCGCGGGACTAGGACCAGATACGCAGTATTTT
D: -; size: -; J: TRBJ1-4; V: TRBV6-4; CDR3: CASSARPFEKLFF; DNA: TGTGCCAGCAGTGCTCGACCATTTGAAAAACTGTTTTTT
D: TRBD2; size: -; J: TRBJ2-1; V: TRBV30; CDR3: CAWGGGVGTSGSNEQFF; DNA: TGTGCCTGGGGGGGAGGAGTTGGGACTAGCGGGAGTAATGAGCAGTTCTTC
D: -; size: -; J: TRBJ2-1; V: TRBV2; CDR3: CASSVYNEQFF; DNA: TGTGCCAGCAGTGTATACAATGAGCAGTTCTTC
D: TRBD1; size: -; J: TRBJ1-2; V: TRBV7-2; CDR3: CASSLALTDRGRGYTF; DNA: TGTGCCAGCAGCTTAGCGTTGACGGACAGGGGCCGGGGCTACACCTTC
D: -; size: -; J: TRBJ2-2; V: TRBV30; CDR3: CAWRWGTGELFF; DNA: TGTGCCTGGAGGTGGGGGACCGGGGAGCTGTTTTTT
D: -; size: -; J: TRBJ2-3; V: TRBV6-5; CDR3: CASSSGDTQYF; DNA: TGTGCCAGCAGCTCCGGGGATACGCAGTATTTT
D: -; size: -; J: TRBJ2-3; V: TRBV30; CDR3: CAWIPGTDTQYF; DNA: TGTGCCTGGATCCCAGGCACAGATACGCAGTATTTT
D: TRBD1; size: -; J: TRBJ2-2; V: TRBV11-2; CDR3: CASSYPLGTGQKTGELFF; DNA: TGTGCCAGCAGCTACCCCCTTGGAACGGGACAGAAGACCGGGGAGCTGTTTTTT
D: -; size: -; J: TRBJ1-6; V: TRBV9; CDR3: CASSVAGGFGSPLHF; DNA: TGTGCCAGCAGCGTAGCTGGGGGGTTTGGATCACCCCTCCACTTT
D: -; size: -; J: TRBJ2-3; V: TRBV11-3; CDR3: CASSRGLGETDTQYF; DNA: TGTGCCAGCAGCCGGGGGCTAGGGGAAACAGATACGCAGTATTTT
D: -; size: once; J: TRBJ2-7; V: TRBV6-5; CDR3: CASRRPGAGSEQYF; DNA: TGTGCCAGCCGACGGCCGGGGGCAGGTAGCGAGCAGTACTTC
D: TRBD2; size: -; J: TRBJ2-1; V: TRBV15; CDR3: CATSREPGGGAEQFF; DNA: TGTGCCACCAGCAGGGAGCCCGGCGGGGGAGCTGAGCAGTTCTTC
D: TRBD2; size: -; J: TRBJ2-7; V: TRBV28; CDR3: CASSFGLAGDLYEQYF; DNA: TGTGCCAGCAGTTTCGGTTTAGCGGGGGACCTCTACGAGCAGTACTTC
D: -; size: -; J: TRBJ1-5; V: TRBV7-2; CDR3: CASSPVQGNQPQHF; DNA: TGTGCCAGCAGCCCCGTTCAGGGAAATCAGCCCCAGCATTTT